This T cell receptor (beta chain) is drawn from a study of blood T cell repertoires in COVID-19. Repertoires were generated with immunoSEQ multiplex PCR, while TCRdb's copy carries only in-frame clones and drops some. There are about 280,000 clones in the sample; roughly 90% occur only once, and approximately 0.94% lies in the top ten. This clone was picked up one time. The CDR3 sequence is 15 residues long. V gave up 8 bases and J gave up 5 bases; unmatched junction bases: 11. The germline CDR1 and CDR2 sequences are KGHSH and LQKENI. The genes are TRBV18 and TRBJ2-5, with 10 positions matching TRBD1. The sequence derives from a woman in her forties who had recovered from COVID-19. The sequencing sample was made of peripheral blood. This chain's CDR3 is CASATGTGDGETQYF. The CDR3 nucleotides are TGTGCCAGCGCCACCGGGACAGGGGACGGGGAGACCCAGTACTTC.